This is a list of T cell receptor beta chains from one sample in a study of cytomegalovirus exposure and HLA in healthy donors. The repertoire was sequenced with immunoSEQ multiplex PCR; TCRdb's copy has only in-frame clones and lacks some. Of under 200,000 clones in the sample, roughly 80% were seen once. Material for sequencing was PBMCs. The source of these receptors is a woman younger than 30 in good health and CMV-seronegative. Both conserved end residues are part of each CDR3. D genes are given only for firm matches. Some rows have no size entry. The others give once, few or many, or a class for an expanded clone.

TRBV27,TRBD2,NA,TRBJ2-7,15,TGTGCCAGCAGCCCTGGACTAGCGGCCTCCTACGAGCAGTACTTC,CASSPGLAASYEQYF
TRBV19,NA,NA,TRBJ1-1,14,TGTGCCAGTAGGGTCTTTGAGGATAACACTGAAGCTTTCTTT,CASRVFEDNTEAFF
TRBV19,TRBD1,NA,TRBJ1-4,15,TGTGCCAGTAGTTGGGCTACAGGGGGGAGTGAAAAACTGTTTTTT,CASSWATGGSEKLFF
TRBV7-9,NA,few,TRBJ2-2,13,TGTGCCAGCAGCCCCGAGCTCACCGGGGAGCTGTTTTTT,CASSPELTGELFF
TRBV19,NA,NA,TRBJ2-3,16,TGTGCCAGTAGCACCGATTCGGTGATGGCAGGCGATACGCAGTATTTT,CASSTDSVMAGDTQYF
TRBV4-3,NA,NA,TRBJ1-5,15,TGCGCCAGCAGCCAAGATTGGACAAGCAATCAGCCCCAGCATTTT,CASSQDWTSNQPQHF
TRBV27,TRBD2,NA,TRBJ2-7,14,TGTGCCAGCACCCCTCTAGCGGGGGCCCTCGAGCAGTACTTC,CASTPLAGALEQYF
TRBV11-2,NA,NA,TRBJ2-2,14,TGTGCCAGCCGGGTGAGCGAATCTTCCGGGGAGCTGTTTTTT,CASRVSESSGELFF
TRBV6-5,TRBD1,NA,TRBJ2-5,14,TGTGCCAGCAGTCCAGACAGGGGAAGAGAGACCCAGTACTTC,CASSPDRGRETQYF
TRBV7-2,TRBD2,NA,TRBJ2-7,15,TGTGCCAGCAGCTTAGGTCTAGCGGGAGCCTACGAGCAGTACTTC,CASSLGLAGAYEQYF
TRBV9,NA,NA,TRBJ1-4,16,TGTGCCAGCAGCGGCCGAGAGGAGAACCCTAATGAAAAACTGTTTTTT,CASSGREENPNEKLFF
TRBV30,TRBD2,NA,TRBJ2-1,14,TGTGCCTGGAGTGCCGAGACTAGCGGGGATGAGCAGTTCTTC,CAWSAETSGDEQFF
TRBV10-1,NA,NA,TRBJ2-2,16,TGCGCCAGCAGTGACTCTAGCCGGGAGTTCACCGGGGAGCTGTTTTTT,CASSDSSREFTGELFF
TRBV4-2,TRBD1,NA,TRBJ1-6,16,TGTGCCAGCAGCCAAATGGTGCCAGGGGGAAATTCACCCCTCCACTTT,CASSQMVPGGNSPLHF
TRBV28,NA,NA,TRBJ2-7,11,TGTGCCAGCAGTATAACCTACGAGCAGTACTTC,CASSITYEQYF
TRBV9,NA,NA,TRBJ2-1,15,TGTGCCAGCAGCGTAAGTGCGGGTCTCTACAATGAGCAGTTCTTC,CASSVSAGLYNEQFF
TRBV10-1,NA,NA,TRBJ1-1,13,TGCGCCAGCAGTGAGTCGTTAGAGGGTGAAGCTTTCTTT,CASSESLEGEAFF
TRBV28,NA,NA,TRBJ1-4,16,TGTGCCAGCAGTTTCAGTCAGACAATTGGTAGAGAAAAACTGTTTTTT,CASSFSQTIGREKLFF